This T cell receptor beta chain comes out of a study of early T cells in non-severe SARS-CoV-2 infection. The overall study: Bulk RNA isolated from unsorted whole blood underwent sequencing; chains were not paired.

MiXCR, applied by TCRdb to the 5' RACE reads, yields one record per CDR3 protein. The table has some 100,000 distinct CDR3 sequences, 14% to 15% seen once; the top ten hold just under 0.6%. V shed 8 bases and J 6 bases; nucleotides not matched to a gene: 9. CDR1 is SQVTM, CDR2 ANQGSEA, per germline. The CDR3 has 13 amino acids. This clonotype was sampled from an adult who was a healthcare worker with PCR-confirmed SARS-CoV-2 infection or an uninfected control (not recorded which). Sequencing input: whole blood. The chain carries TRBV29-1 and TRBJ1-4; TRBD1 matches 7 bases. The chain's CDR3 is CSTTGPEDEKLFF. CDR3 coding DNA: TGCAGCACGACAGGGCCGGAGGATGAAAAACTGTTTTTT.